This is a list of T cell receptor beta chains from one sample in a study of T-cell reconstitution after alpha-beta-depleted transplantation in children. TCRdb re-derived calls from the PCR reads in MiXCR, one entry per CDR3 protein. The table has 300,000 to 400,000 distinct CDR3 sequences, about 17% seen once. Sequencing used PBMCs, mostly from graft donor cells, obtained 360 days after TCRalphabeta/CD19-depleted stem cell transplant. Every receptor here comes from a male patient aged 2 to 10 who had a stem cell transplant for acute lymphoblastic leukemia, so the T cells may come from the graft donor. Each CDR3 is given with its conserved first and last residue. A D gene is named only where the DNA matches it firmly. Clone size is shown for a subset of rows, as once, few, many or a class of expanded clone.

D	V	J	size	DNA	CDR3
.	TRBV20-1	TRBJ1-5	.	TGCAGTGCTAGAGATCGTGGCCTCAATCAGCCCCAGCATTTT	CSARDRGLNQPQHF
.	TRBV4-3	TRBJ2-3	.	TGCGCCAGCAGCCAAGAGGCTTACCGGGACATCGAACGCACAGATACGCAGTATTTT	CASSQEAYRDIERTDTQYF
.	TRBV20-1	TRBJ2-3	few	TGCAGTGCTAGGGGGCGCCCAGATCGGACAGATACGCAGTATTTT	CSARGRPDRTDTQYF
.	TRBV4-1	TRBJ2-1	many	TGCGCCAGCAGCCAAGATGGAGACAAGCAGTTCTTC	CASSQDGDKQFF
.	TRBV28	TRBJ2-3	.	TGTGCCAGCAGGACCACCTCTTTAGGTTATACGCAGTATTTT	CASRTTSLGYTQYF
.	TRBV29-1	TRBJ1-2	.	TGCAGCGTTGGAAGAGCTAACTATGGCTACACCTTC	CSVGRANYGYTF
.	TRBV12-3/TRBV12-4	TRBJ1-2	few	TGTGCCAGCAGTTTTCACGGGCGGGGGGGCTACACCTTC	CASSFHGRGGYTF
TRBD2	TRBV15	TRBJ2-1	.	TGTGCCACCAGCAGAGACCTAGCGGGAGGAGTAACCTACAATGAGCAGTTCTTC	CATSRDLAGGVTYNEQFF
.	TRBV7-2	TRBJ2-7	few	TGTGCCAGCAGCTTAGGACCGGACAGCTACGAGCAGTACTTC	CASSLGPDSYEQYF
.	TRBV5-6	TRBJ2-5	.	TGTGCCAGCAGCTTCCGGGACTCGGGAGAGACCCAGTACTTC	CASSFRDSGETQYF
TRBD1	TRBV12-3/TRBV12-4	TRBJ1-4	.	TGTGCCAGCAGTTCCAGGGGGAGGTATGAAAAACTGTTTTTT	CASSSRGRYEKLFF
TRBD1	TRBV7-8	TRBJ2-1	few	TGTGCCATCCGGAGAGGCCCAGGGGGCAATGAGCAGTTCTTC	CAIRRGPGGNEQFF
.	TRBV5-1	TRBJ2-3	few	TGCGCCAGCAGCTTGCCCCGGGAGATTACGCAGTATTTT	CASSLPREITQYF
.	TRBV4-3	TRBJ1-2	.	TGCGCCAGCAGCGGGGGCTCCTATGGCTACACCTTC	CASSGGSYGYTF
.	TRBV27	TRBJ1-5	.	TGTGCCAGCAGCCGGTCCCCCGGGATGATTGAGCCCCAGCATTTT	CASSRSPGMIEPQHF
TRBD1	TRBV28	TRBJ2-3	many	TGTGCCAGCAGTTTAGCACAGGGGATCACAGATACGCAGTATTTT	CASSLAQGITDTQYF
.	TRBV28	TRBJ1-2	few	TGTGCCAGCGGTAAGGGCTATGGCTACACCTTC	CASGKGYGYTF
TRBD2	TRBV7-2	TRBJ2-1	.	TGTGCCAGCAGCTTGCGTGGAACCCGGGGGGGAAATGAGCAGTTCTTC	CASSLRGTRGGNEQFF
TRBD1	TRBV18	TRBJ1-1	once	TGTGCCAGCTCACCCGCAACCTTTCCAGGGGGCACTGAAGCTTTCTTT	CASSPATFPGGTEAFF
.	TRBV5-1	TRBJ2-3	few	TGCGCCAGCAGCTCCTCGACATTTACAGATACGCAGTATTTT	CASSSSTFTDTQYF
TRBD2	TRBV6-2/TRBV6-3	TRBJ2-1	many	TGTGCCAGCAAGAAGGGGACTAGCGGGAGAGGAGGGATAAGGTACAATGAGCAGTTCTTC	CASKKGTSGRGGIRYNEQFF
.	TRBV7-8	TRBJ2-3	many	TGTGCCAGCAGCTTAGTAGGCAGGGCGACAGATACGCAGTATTTT	CASSLVGRATDTQYF
TRBD2	TRBV28	TRBJ2-1	.	TGTGCCAGTCTAGCGGGAGAGGCCTACAATGAGCAGTTCTTC	CASLAGEAYNEQFF
.	TRBV10-3	TRBJ2-1	many	TGTGCCATCGCGAGGGGGACCAGCTCCTACAATGAGCAGTTCTTC	CAIARGTSSYNEQFF
TRBD1	TRBV12-3/TRBV12-4	TRBJ2-6	once	TGTGCCAGCAGTAGGACAGGGGGGGTTTCTGGGGCCAACGTCCTGACTTTC	CASSRTGGVSGANVLTF
TRBD2	TRBV7-2	TRBJ2-5	.	TGTGCCAGCAGCCCAAGCCGGGGGGTGGAATCCGTAGAGACCCAGTACTTC	CASSPSRGVESVETQYF
.	TRBV6-2/TRBV6-3	TRBJ2-6	few	TGTGCCAGCAGTTACCGGTACAGGATTAACTCTGGGGCCAACGTCCTGACTTTC	CASSYRYRINSGANVLTF
.	TRBV2	TRBJ2-5	.	TGTGCCAGCAGTGGTCTTCCAGGGGAGACCCAGTACTTC	CASSGLPGETQYF
.	TRBV25-1	TRBJ2-1	.	TGTGCCAGCAGTGAATCCCCGGGTAGTGTAGGAGATGAGCAGTTCTTC	CASSESPGSVGDEQFF
.	TRBV9	TRBJ2-7	many	TGTGCCAGCAGCCAGGGTGACCACGAGCAGTACTTC	CASSQGDHEQYF
.	TRBV7-3	TRBJ2-7	few	TGTGCCAGCAGCTTAACGGCGGGGAACGAGCAGTACTTC	CASSLTAGNEQYF
.	TRBV19	TRBJ1-2	.	TGTGCCAGTAGTCCGGACGGACGCTATGGCTACACCTTC	CASSPDGRYGYTF
.	TRBV9	TRBJ2-5	many	TGTGCCAGCAGCGGAGACCTCGTGCCGGGACAATGGGAGACCCAGTACTTC	CASSGDLVPGQWETQYF
.	TRBV4-3	TRBJ2-1	few	TGCGCCAGCAGCCCCAGGGGGGCGGGAGGTTACAATGAGCAGTTCTTC	CASSPRGAGGYNEQFF
.	TRBV5-1	TRBJ2-2	few	TGCGCCAGCAGCTCCGGGAGAGGAGTAGGCGGGGAGCTGTTTTTT	CASSSGRGVGGELFF
TRBD1	TRBV3-1	TRBJ2-7	.	TGTGCCAGCAGCCACGCGCCTTTCTGGGACAGGGGGCGCGAGCAGTACTTC	CASSHAPFWDRGREQYF
TRBD1	TRBV6-1	TRBJ1-1	.	TGTGCCGGAACCCGGGACAGGGGGACTGAAGCTTTCTTT	CAGTRDRGTEAFF
.	TRBV5-1	TRBJ2-5	few	TGCGCCAGCAGCACATCCCGGGAGACCCAGTACTTC	CASSTSRETQYF
.	TRBV6-6	TRBJ2-7	few	TGTGCCAGCAGTTACCCAAACTACGAGCAGTACTTC	CASSYPNYEQYF
.	TRBV5-1	TRBJ2-1	few	TGCGCCAGCAGCATGCGGTACGGACAGGAGGAGGGGGATGAGCAGTTCTTC	CASSMRYGQEEGDEQFF
.	TRBV18	TRBJ2-1	few	TGTGCCAGCTCCCGTCCGGGACCAAAATACAATGAGCAGTTCTTC	CASSRPGPKYNEQFF
.	TRBV6-2/TRBV6-3	TRBJ2-1	few	TGTGCCAGCAGTTACTCGGTTACTAGAGGCTACAATGAGCAGTTCTTC	CASSYSVTRGYNEQFF
TRBD2	TRBV11-1	TRBJ2-3	few	TGTGCCAGCAGCTTACGAGCTAGATTGTCGGCTAGCGGGGTTAGCACAGATACGCAGTATTTT	CASSLRARLSASGVSTDTQYF
TRBD2	TRBV5-1	TRBJ2-1	many	TGCGCCAGCAGCGCCACTAGCGGGAGTTCACATGAGCAGTTCTTC	CASSATSGSSHEQFF
.	TRBV20-1	TRBJ2-1	.	TGCAGTGCTAGAGATTGGAGGGACAGATCGTTCTTC	CSARDWRDRSFF